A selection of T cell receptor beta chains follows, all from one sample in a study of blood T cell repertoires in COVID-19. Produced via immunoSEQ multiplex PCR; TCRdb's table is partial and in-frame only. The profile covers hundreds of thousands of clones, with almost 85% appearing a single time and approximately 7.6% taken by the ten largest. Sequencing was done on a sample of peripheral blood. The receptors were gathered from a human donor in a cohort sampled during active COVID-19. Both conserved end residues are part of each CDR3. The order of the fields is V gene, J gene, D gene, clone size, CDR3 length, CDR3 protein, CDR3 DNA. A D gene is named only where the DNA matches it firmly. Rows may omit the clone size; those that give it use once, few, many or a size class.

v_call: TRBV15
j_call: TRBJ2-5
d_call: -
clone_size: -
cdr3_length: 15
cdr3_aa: CATSSAPGAQETQYF
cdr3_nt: TGTGCCACCAGCAGTGCCCCGGGAGCCCAAGAGACCCAGTACTTC

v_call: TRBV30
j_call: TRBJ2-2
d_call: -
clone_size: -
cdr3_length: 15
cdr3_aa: CAWMSGALYTGELFF
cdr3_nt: TGTGCCTGGATGTCAGGGGCTCTCTACACCGGGGAGCTGTTTTTT

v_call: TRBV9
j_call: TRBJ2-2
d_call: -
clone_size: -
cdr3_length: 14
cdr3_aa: CASSVPGVTGELFF
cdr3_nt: TGTGCCAGCAGCGTCCCAGGGGTCACCGGGGAGCTGTTTTTT

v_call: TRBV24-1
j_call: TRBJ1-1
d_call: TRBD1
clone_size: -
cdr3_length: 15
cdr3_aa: CATSDAGQGASEAFF
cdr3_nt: TGTGCCACCAGTGACGCGGGACAGGGAGCATCGGAAGCTTTCTTT

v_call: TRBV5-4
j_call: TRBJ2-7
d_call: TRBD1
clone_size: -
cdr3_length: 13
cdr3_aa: CASSFRQGYEQYF
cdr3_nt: TGTGCCAGCAGCTTCAGACAGGGCTACGAGCAGTACTTC

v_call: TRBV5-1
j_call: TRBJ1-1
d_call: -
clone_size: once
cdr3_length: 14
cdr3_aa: CASSLIPSNTEAFF
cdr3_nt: TGCGCCAGCAGCTTGATTCCATCGAACACTGAAGCTTTCTTT

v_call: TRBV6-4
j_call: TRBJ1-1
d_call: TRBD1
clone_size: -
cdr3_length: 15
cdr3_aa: CASSRGTGKNTEAFF
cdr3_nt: TGTGCCAGCAGTCGCGGGACAGGGAAGAACACTGAAGCTTTCTTT

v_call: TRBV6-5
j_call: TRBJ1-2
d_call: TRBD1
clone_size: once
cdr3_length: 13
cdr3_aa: CASSPGQAYGYTF
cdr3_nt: TGTGCCAGCTCGCCGGGACAGGCCTATGGCTACACCTTC

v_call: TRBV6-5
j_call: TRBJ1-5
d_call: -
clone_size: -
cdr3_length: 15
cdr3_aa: CASVSTDYSNQPQHF
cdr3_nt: TGTGCCAGCGTATCGACAGATTATAGCAATCAGCCCCAGCATTTT

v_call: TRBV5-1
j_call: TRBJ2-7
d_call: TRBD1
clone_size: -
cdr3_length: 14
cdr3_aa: CASSLDGQGGEQYF
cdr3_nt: TGCGCCAGCAGCTTGGATGGACAGGGAGGCGAGCAGTACTTC

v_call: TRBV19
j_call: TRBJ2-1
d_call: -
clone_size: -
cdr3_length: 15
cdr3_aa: CASSVLIGGYNEQFF
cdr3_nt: TGTGCCAGTAGCGTACTAATCGGGGGATACAATGAGCAGTTCTTC

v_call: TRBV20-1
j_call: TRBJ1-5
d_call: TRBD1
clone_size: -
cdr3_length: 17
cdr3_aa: CSAIDRDRGYSNQPQHF
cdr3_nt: TGCAGTGCTATTGACCGGGACAGGGGTTATAGCAATCAGCCCCAGCATTTT

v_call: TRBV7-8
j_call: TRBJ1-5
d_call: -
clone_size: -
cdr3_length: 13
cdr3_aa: CASSLARNQPQHF
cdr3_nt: TGTGCCAGCAGCTTAGCGCGGAATCAGCCCCAGCATTTT

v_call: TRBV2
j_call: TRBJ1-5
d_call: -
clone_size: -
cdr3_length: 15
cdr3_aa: CASSEETVSNQPQHF
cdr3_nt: TGTGCCAGCAGTGAGGAAACAGTCAGCAATCAGCCCCAGCATTTT

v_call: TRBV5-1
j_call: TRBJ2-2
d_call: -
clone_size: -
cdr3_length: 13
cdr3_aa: CASSATGSGELFF
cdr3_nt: TGCGCCAGCAGCGCGACAGGTTCCGGGGAGCTGTTTTTT

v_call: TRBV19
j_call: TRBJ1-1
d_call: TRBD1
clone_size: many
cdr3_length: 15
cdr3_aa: CASSIGGRTNTEAFF
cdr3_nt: TGTGCCAGCTCTATAGGGGGCAGGACGAACACTGAAGCTTTCTTT

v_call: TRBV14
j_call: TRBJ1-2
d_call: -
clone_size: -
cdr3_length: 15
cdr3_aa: CASSRREQGWGGYTF
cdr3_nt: TGTGCCAGCAGCCGCCGGGAACAGGGATGGGGCGGCTACACCTTC